Listed below are T cell receptor beta chains from one sample, sequenced in a study of CD8 T cells in Susac syndrome. TCRdb re-derived calls from the immunoSEQ multiplex PCR reads in MiXCR, one entry per CDR3 protein. This sample carries 400,000 or so distinct CDR3 sequences, about 85% of them seen once, and the ten largest clones take more than 0.09%. Sequencing was done on a sample of CD8+ T cells from PBMCs. The receptors stem from a human donor with multiple sclerosis. Each CDR3 is given with its conserved first and last residue. The D gene is left open where the match is weak. Only part of the rows carry a size: once, few, many, or a class if the clone is expanded.

d_call j_call clone_size v_call cdr3_nt cdr3_aa
TRBD2 TRBJ2-5 NA TRBV2 TGTGCCAGCAGTGAAGAAGTGCGGGAGGGCCGGGAGACCCAGTACTTC CASSEEVREGRETQYF
TRBD2 TRBJ2-5 NA TRBV5-4 TGTGCCAGCAGCCGCCCGGGGACTAGCGGAAAAGAGACCCAGTACTTC CASSRPGTSGKETQYF
TRBD2 TRBJ2-7 NA TRBV25-1 TGTGCCAGCAGTGAATTTCTCCCGAGCGGGGGTTCCTACGAGCAGTACTTC CASSEFLPSGGSYEQYF
TRBD2 TRBJ2-1 NA TRBV10-3 TGTGCCATCAGTGACACTCGGGGGGACGGGCAGTTCTTC CAISDTRGDGQFF
NA TRBJ1-1 NA TRBV6-5 TGTGCCAGCAGTTACGGGCCTGGTCCGAACACTGAAGCTTTCTTT CASSYGPGPNTEAFF
NA TRBJ2-7 NA TRBV12-3/TRBV12-4 TGTGCCAGCAGTTCCAACAGGGTTACCTACGAGCAGTACTTC CASSSNRVTYEQYF
TRBD1 TRBJ1-4 NA TRBV20-1 TGCAGTGCTAGGGGCAGGGGGCTTTCAGAAAAACTGTTTTTT CSARGRGLSEKLFF
NA TRBJ2-7 NA TRBV25-1 TGTGCCAGCACCGGACAGTCGAGCTCCTACGAGCAGTACTTC CASTGQSSSYEQYF
NA TRBJ2-1 NA TRBV7-7 TGTGCTAGCAGCTTAGTATTGGGCAATGAGCAGTTCTTC CASSLVLGNEQFF
TRBD1 TRBJ2-1 NA TRBV7-8 TGTGCCAGCAGCTTAGTTCCCGGGGGACAGGGGTCCTACAATGAGCAGTTCTTC CASSLVPGGQGSYNEQFF
NA TRBJ2-3 NA TRBV4-1 TGCGCCAGCAGCCAAGGAAGTAACCCAGATACGCAGTATTTT CASSQGSNPDTQYF
NA TRBJ1-1 NA TRBV27 TGTGCCAGCCGTAAGGCAGGGGATTGGACTGAAGCTTTCTTT CASRKAGDWTEAFF
NA TRBJ2-7 NA TRBV29-1 TGCAGCGTTGTAATAGGTTACGAGCAGTACTTC CSVVIGYEQYF
NA TRBJ2-7 NA TRBV5-1 TGCGCCAGCCGTCCCCCTCGTCGGGGGAGCGACGAGCAGTACTTC CASRPPRRGSDEQYF
TRBD1 TRBJ2-7 NA TRBV5-1 TGCGCCAGCAGCTGGGGGACAGAGCACTCCTACGAGCAGTACTTC CASSWGTEHSYEQYF
TRBD2 TRBJ2-1 NA TRBV7-2 TGTGCCAGCAGCTATCTAGCGGGAGGTGTCAATGAGCAGTTCTTC CASSYLAGGVNEQFF
TRBD1 TRBJ1-5 once TRBV30 TGTGCCTGGAGTGTATGGGGACAGGGCAATCAGCCCCAGCATTTT CAWSVWGQGNQPQHF
TRBD2 TRBJ2-1 NA TRBV7-3 TGTGCCAGCAGCTTATTACCTAGCGGGAGGTTCAATGAGCAGTTCTTC CASSLLPSGRFNEQFF
NA TRBJ2-6 NA TRBV6-2/TRBV6-3 TGTGCCAGCAGACTTACGACGGCCGGGGCCAACGTCCTGACTTTC CASRLTTAGANVLTF
NA TRBJ2-1 NA TRBV6-5 TGTGCCAGCAGTTATCACCTGTCAAGCTCCTACAATGAGCAGTTCTTC CASSYHLSSSYNEQFF